A single sample is the source of the 6 T cell receptor beta chains below, sequenced in a study of naive and memory T cell subsets. Both TRBC1 and TRBC2 were covered by a beta constant-region primer of two equimolar oligonucleotides. Nested alpha and beta constant-region primers with the SP2 primer drove four PCR rounds on ligated cDNA. TCRdb redid the calling of the UMI-ligation and nested PCR reads with MiXCR, one entry per CDR3 protein. The table lists 9,500 to 10,000 distinct CDR3 sequences, around 5.4% of them singletons, with roughly 50% in the top ten. The sequenced material came from CD4+ TEMRA cells from blood. Subset in this sample: effector memory re-expressing CD45RA, CD45RA+ CD27-. These receptors all come from a human donor in good health.

The table lists this clonotype with many counts. This rearrangement joins TRBV28 to TRBJ2-6; a possible D gene is TRBD2 (5 bases). This CDR3 region has 17 residues. V was pared by 7 bases and J by 0 bases, with 16 bases between. CDR1 and CDR2 from the germline V gene are MDHEN and SYDVKM. The DNA for the CDR3 is TGTGCCAGCAACTTAGGGTTAGGGAGCTCTGGGGCCAACGTCCTGACTTTC. Its protein product is CASNLGLGSSGANVLTF.

In the case of this clonotype: This may come from a read error, since a much larger clone is one base off. The chain joins TRBV29-1 to TRBJ1-3; a weak D match, TRBD1 (6 bases). Germline lookup yields CDR1 SQVTM and CDR2 ANQGSEA. The CDR3 sequence is 15 residues long. CDR3 nucleotides: TGCAGCGTAGTAGGGACACCAGTCTCTGGAAACACCATATGTTTT. Translation gives CSVVGTPVSGNTICF.

This clonotype was recorded many times. This chain connects TRBV7-8 to TRBJ1-1; 7 nucleotides match TRBD1. Germline CDR1 and CDR2: SGHVS and FQNEAQ. J was trimmed by 5 bases and V by 2 bases; bases with no gene match: 2. The length of the CDR3 is 13 residues. In DNA, the CDR3 is TGTGCCAGCAGCTTACAGGGGGTTACTGAAGCTTTCTTT. This translates into CASSLQGVTEAFF.

The V and J genes are TRBV5-1 and TRBJ1-3; TRBD1 might be the D (5 bases). The CDR3 has 12 amino acids. V gave up 0 bases and J gave up 11 bases, with 9 bases separating them. Germline CDR1 SGHRS, CDR2 YFSETQ. DNA of the CDR3: TGCGCCAGCAGCTTGGAAGGGGCGCCCATATATTTT. This translates into CASSLEGAPIYF.

This clonotype was observed at least ten times. The rearrangement uses TRBV27 and TRBJ2-3; D might be TRBD1 (5 bases). Trimming stripped 3 bases from V and 0 bases from J, with 16 bases between. The germline gives CDR1 MNHEY, CDR2 SMNVEV (reference sequence). This CDR3 spans 17 amino acids. CDR3 bases: TGTGCCAGCAGTTTGAAGGGGCAGCTCTATAGCACAGATACGCAGTATTTT. This gives the protein CASSLKGQLYSTDTQYF.

The CDR3 here is CSAPTGQETQYF. The CDR3 DNA is TGCAGTGCGCCGACGGGGCAAGAGACCCAGTACTTC. The chain employs TRBV20-1 and TRBJ2-5, with D perhaps TRBD2 (5 bases). Deletions cut 6 bases from V and 2 bases from J, with 10 bases between. The CDR3 is made up of 12 amino acids. Germline V gene lookup returns CDR1 DFQATT and CDR2 SNEGSKA (reference sequence).